The clone carrying this T cell receptor beta chain has a handful of counts. Its cognate antigen is unknown. This sample is drawn from a study of T cell repertoires in cytomegalovirus infection. Study in general: Peptides in the study included HLA-C-restricted and HLA-B-restricted CMV epitopes. Carrying CMV and the relevant HLA type showed in public TCR beta signatures.

Notes on the study in general: Totalled public TCR beta family frequency picked out people who carried CMV plus the relevant HLA.

One entry per CDR3 protein, called by TCRdb with MiXCR from the reads. The table has some 920,000 distinct CDR3 sequences, 25% to 40% seen once; the top ten hold 10% to 15%. The junction had 2 bases not matched to a gene; V was cut back by 3 bases and J by 2 bases. Looked up from germline, CDR1 is DFQATT and CDR2 is SNEGSKA (reference sequence). This CDR3 region has 13 residues. The sequences come from cultured CD8+ T cells from PBMCs, collected from culture after CMV antigen stimulation. The clonotype originates from a human donor in good health (CMV status not recorded). Some clones in this sample may be carry-over from other donors' samples. The V and J genes are TRBV20-1 and TRBJ2-3; 7 bases match TRBD1. The CDR3 DNA is TGCAGTGCTAGGGGACAGAACACAGATACGCAGTATTTT. Translation: CSARGQNTDTQYF.